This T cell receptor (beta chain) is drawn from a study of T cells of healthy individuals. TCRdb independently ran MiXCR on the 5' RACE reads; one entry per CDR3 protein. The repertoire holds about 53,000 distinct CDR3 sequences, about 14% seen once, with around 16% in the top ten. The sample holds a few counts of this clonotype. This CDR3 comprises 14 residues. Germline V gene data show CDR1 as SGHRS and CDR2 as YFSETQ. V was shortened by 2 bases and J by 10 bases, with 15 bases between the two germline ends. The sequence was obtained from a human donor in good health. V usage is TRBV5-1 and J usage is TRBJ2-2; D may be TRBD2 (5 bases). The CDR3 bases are TGCGCCAGCAGCTTTGGAGCGGCCCCCTCGGAGCTGTTTTTT. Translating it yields CASSFGAAPSELFF. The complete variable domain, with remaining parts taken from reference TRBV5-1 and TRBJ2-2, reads KAGVTQTPRYLIKTRGQQVTLSCSPISGHRSVSWYQQTPGQGLQFLFEYFSETQRNKGNFPGRFSGRQFSNSRSEMNVSTLELGDSALYLCASSFGAAPSELFFGEGSRLTVL.